The next 13 T cell receptor beta chains were all read from a single sample in a study of Siglec-9 on CD8 T cells in melanoma. Sequenced by immunoSEQ multiplex PCR; TCRdb stores in-frame clones only, minus some. The sample holds roughly 35,000 clones; about four fifths are singletons and the top ten take more than 1.5%. Material: Siglec-9- CD8+ T cells sorted from blood. Source of these receptors: a human donor in good health.

The chain joins TRBV10-1 to TRBJ2-7; 11 nucleotides agree with TRBD2. V shed 3 bases and J 3 bases; nucleotides not matched to a gene: 4. The CDR3 has 15 amino acids. Germline V gene lookup returns CDR1 WNHNN and CDR2 SYGVQD (reference sequence). CDR3 in amino acids: CASSDPTSGNYEQYF. DNA for the CDR3: TGCGCCAGCAGTGACCCGACTAGCGGGAACTACGAGCAGTACTTC.

This clone has just one count. The chain couples TRBV2 to TRBJ2-3; 10 bases are shared with TRBD2. The CDR3 totals 17 residues. Germline CDR1 SNHLY, CDR2 FYNNEI. V trimming: 4 bases; J trimming: 5 bases; junction bases outside the gene matches: 12. For the CDR3, the DNA is TGTGCCAGCAGTGGCCCCGGACTAGCGGTATCTGGAGATACGCAGTATTTT. Its protein is CASSGPGLAVSGDTQYF.

The V call is TRBV25-1, the J call TRBJ1-6; D unresolved. With 10 bases removed from V and 8 bases from J, the gap between germline ends came to 18 bases. The CDR3 sequence is 14 residues long. CDR1 and CDR2 (germline): MGHDK, SYGVNS. This CDR3 is CANNVADDDSPLHF. The CDR3 region has the DNA TGTGCCAACAACGTCGCGGACGACGATTCACCCCTCCACTTT.

This CDR3 is CSVEWDRGYNEQFF. CDR3 DNA: TGCAGCGTTGAATGGGACAGGGGATACAATGAGCAGTTCTTC. The chain is built from TRBV29-1 and TRBJ2-1; TRBD1 aligns across 10 bases. The CDR3 covers 14 residues. Germline V gene lookup returns CDR1 SQVTM and CDR2 ANQGSEA. Trimming at V came to 2 bases and at J to 4 bases, leaving 2 bases not matched to a gene.

V gene TRBV5-5 combines with J gene TRBJ2-7, with TRBD2 matching 7 bases. Trimming at V came to 6 bases and at J to 0 bases, leaving 9 bases not matched to a gene. The CDR3 sequence is 15 residues long. Per germline, CDR1 SGHKS and CDR2 YYEKEE (reference sequence). CDR3 loop: CASNPRGVFSYEQYF. Here the CDR3 DNA reads TGTGCCAGCAACCCCCGGGGGGTTTTCTCCTACGAGCAGTACTTC.

The chain links TRBV12-2 to TRBJ1-2. TRBV12-2 is deemed a pseudogene. The CDR3 runs to 16 residues. The CDR3 here is CASRSTSSGGDYGYTF. The CDR3 coding sequence is TGTGCAAGTCGCTCTACCTCGAGTGGGGGTGACTATGGCTACACCTTC.

This clone was found once. The chain is built from TRBV29-1 and TRBJ2-6; TRBD1 agrees at 7 bases. In germline, CDR1 is SQVTM, CDR2 ANQGSEA. The CDR3 spans 16 residues. V shed 7 bases and J 0 bases; nucleotides not matched to a gene: 9. CDR3 sequence: CSASGTDYSGANVLTF. The CDR3 DNA reads as TGCAGCGCGTCCGGGACAGACTACTCTGGGGCCAACGTCCTGACTTTC.

The V and J genes are TRBV4-1 and TRBJ1-5; the match to TRBD1 covers 8 bases. The CDR3 runs 16 residues. Trimming cost V 0 bases and J 6 bases; bases outside gene matches: 7. CDR1 is MGHRA and CDR2 is YSYEKL in the germline V gene. The CDR3 is CASSQEGDRGFQPQHF. As DNA, the CDR3 is TGCGCCAGCAGCCAAGAGGGTGACAGGGGATTTCAGCCCCAGCATTTT.

This clone showed up just a few times. This chain connects TRBV6-4 to TRBJ2-3, with 9 bases aligning to TRBD1. The V and J ends lost 6 bases and 2 bases, in that order; junction bases with no gene match: 6. CDR3 size: 15 residues. Germline CDR1 reads MRHNA; CDR2 reads SNTAGT. The CDR3 DNA reads TGTGCCAGCAGCGAAGGACAGGGGACCACAGATACGCAGTATTTT. It encodes CASSEGQGTTDTQYF.

This sequence joins TRBV28 and TRBJ2-3, with no clear D. Germline V CDR1 and CDR2: MDHEN, SYDVKM. The CDR3 runs 16 residues. V was trimmed by 6 bases and J by 0 bases, leaving 16 bases between them. In nucleotides, the CDR3 is TGTGCCAGCAGGCCCGTCGTAGCCTGGAGCACAGATACGCAGTATTTT. As protein: CASRPVVAWSTDTQYF.

J is TRBJ2-4 and V is TRBV14; D is uncertain. Germline V gene lookup returns CDR1 SGHDN and CDR2 FVKESK. This CDR3 has 15 residues. The V and J ends lost 5 bases and 1 base respectively, with 12 bases between them. The CDR3 coding sequence is TGTGCCAGCAGCGCTCTCGTAGGTGCCAAAAACATTCAGTACTTC. This gives the protein CASSALVGAKNIQYF.

V and J are TRBV2 and TRBJ1-6, with a weak D call TRBD1 (6 bases). Deletions cut 7 bases from V and 10 bases from J, with 14 bases between. CDR3 length: 13 amino acids. In germline, CDR1 is SNHLY, CDR2 FYNNEI. For the CDR3, the DNA is TGTGCCAGCACGGGGGCCCCGCGCTCACCCCTCCACTTT. It yields the protein CASTGAPRSPLHF.

This chain links TRBV7-9 with TRBJ2-3; no reliable D call. Per germline, CDR1 SEHNR and CDR2 FQNEAQ (reference sequence). The CDR3 spans 13 residues. Trimming took off 5 bases at V and 6 bases at J, with 12 bases between the two ends. CDR3 nucleotides: TGTGCCAGCAGCCACAAACTGGGGGATACGCAGTATTTT. The encoded protein is CASSHKLGDTQYF.